Listed below are T cell receptor beta chains from one sample, sequenced in a study of CD4 T cells in relation to SARS-CoV-2 and coronaviruses. TCRdb's table, derived via immunoSEQ multiplex PCR, lists solely in-frame clones and lacks some. The sample contains 25,000 or so clones, 65% to 80% of which appear only once. Their target antigens are unknown. Material: CD4+ T cells from PBMCs, cultured in vitro. These receptors were taken from a human donor in good health. CDR3s include the opening cysteine and the closing phenylalanine or tryptophan. The order of the fields is V gene, D gene, clone size, CDR3 length, J gene, CDR3 DNA, CDR3 protein. A D gene is named only where the DNA matches it firmly. Some rows have no size entry. The others give once, few or many, or a class for an expanded clone.

>TRBV7-6|.|.|17|TRBJ2-5
TGTGCCAGCAGCTACACCAGCCTAGGGAGGGGGCAGGAGACCCAGTACTTC
CASSYTSLGRGQETQYF
>TRBV6-5|TRBD1|.|13|TRBJ2-7
TGTGCCAGCAGCCGGGACAGGGTCTACGAGCAGTACTTC
CASSRDRVYEQYF
>TRBV2|TRBD2|few|16|TRBJ2-7
TGTGCCAGCAGTGAGGGGGGGCTAGCGGGAAGCTACGAGCAGTACTTC
CASSEGGLAGSYEQYF
>TRBV5-1|.|.|13|TRBJ2-2
TGCGCCAGCAGCTTGGACAGGGCCGGGGAGCTGTTTTTT
CASSLDRAGELFF
>TRBV6-6|.|.|14|TRBJ2-7
TGTGCCAGCAGTTATCATCGCAGCTCCTACGAGCAGTACTTC
CASSYHRSSYEQYF
>TRBV6-5|.|.|12|TRBJ1-1
TGTGCCAGCAGCTCCGAGTTGGGTGAAGCTTTCTTT
CASSSELGEAFF
>TRBV5-1|.|few|15|TRBJ1-2
TGCGCCAGCAGCTTGGGGGACGCGAAGAACTATGGCTACACCTTC
CASSLGDAKNYGYTF
>TRBV19|.|.|14|TRBJ1-3
TGTGCCAGTAGAGGGACATTCTCTGGAAACACCATATATTTT
CASRGTFSGNTIYF
>TRBV6-1|TRBD1|once|16|TRBJ1-3
TGTGCCAGCAGTGGGTCCGGGACAGGGACTGGAAACACCATATATTTT
CASSGSGTGTGNTIYF
>TRBV15|TRBD1|few|14|TRBJ2-7
TGTGCCACCAGCGGGGACAGGGGCCCTTTTGAGCAGTACTTC
CATSGDRGPFEQYF
>TRBV6-2/TRBV6-3|.|.|11|TRBJ2-3
TGTGCCAGCAGTAAAGCAGATACGCAGTATTTT
CASSKADTQYF
>TRBV30|TRBD2|few|14|TRBJ2-2
TGTGCCTGGAGTAAGACTAGCGGTACCGGGGAGCTGTTTTTT
CAWSKTSGTGELFF
>TRBV7-9|.|.|11|TRBJ1-2
TGTGCCAGCAGCCGCTCTAGAGGCTACACCTTC
CASSRSRGYTF
>TRBV9|.|few|13|TRBJ2-3
TGTGCCAGCAGCGTAACCAGCACAGATACGCAGTATTTT
CASSVTSTDTQYF
>TRBV18|.|.|13|TRBJ2-1
TGTGCCAGCTCACCCCCCCAGAGAAATGAGCAGTTCTTC
CASSPPQRNEQFF
>TRBV2|.|.|14|TRBJ1-1
TGTGCCAGCAGGGCGGACAGCTTGAACACTGAAGCTTTCTTT
CASRADSLNTEAFF
>TRBV5-1|.|.|15|TRBJ1-2
TGCGCCAGCAGCTTCCTAGGGGGGCTGGACTATGGCTACACCTTC
CASSFLGGLDYGYTF
>TRBV21-1|.|.|17|TRBJ1-4
TGTGCCAGCAGCAAGATTTCCAGGGGGGTTTGTGATGAAAAACTGTTTTTT
CASSKISRGVCDEKLFF
>TRBV6-5|.|.|11|TRBJ2-5
TGTGCCAGCAGGGGATTCGAGACCCAGTACTTC
CASRGFETQYF
>TRBV7-9|.|.|15|TRBJ2-5
TGTGCCAGCAGCCGGGCCGGGGCAGCCCAAGAGACCCAGTACTTC
CASSRAGAAQETQYF
>TRBV6-6|TRBD1|.|14|TRBJ1-2
TGTGCCAGCTTCCAGGGGGGGGCTGGCTATGGCTACACCTTC
CASFQGGAGYGYTF
>TRBV2|.|few|12|TRBJ1-5
TGTGCCAGCAGAGAAAGCAATCAGCCCCAGCATTTT
CASRESNQPQHF
>TRBV7-9|.|.|16|TRBJ2-1
TGTGCCAGCAGCTTAGTAGCTAGCCTACACTACAATGAGCAGTTCTTC
CASSLVASLHYNEQFF
>TRBV2|TRBD1|few|15|TRBJ2-6
TGTGCCAGCAGCCGGGACAGCTCTGGGGCCAACGTCCTGACTTTC
CASSRDSSGANVLTF
>TRBV7-2|.|.|14|TRBJ1-2
TGTGCCAGCAACACAGGTCGCGGGCTCTATGGCTACACCTTC
CASNTGRGLYGYTF
>TRBV9|.|.|14|TRBJ2-2
TGTGCCAGCAGCCTCTCAAGGTACACCGGGGAGCTGTTTTTT
CASSLSRYTGELFF
>TRBV3-1/TRBV3-2|TRBD1|.|17|TRBJ1-2
TGTGCCAGCAGCCACATCATAACTCCAGGGGGTTTTTATGGCTACACCTTC
CASSHIITPGGFYGYTF
>TRBV7-6|TRBD2|.|15|TRBJ2-2
TGTGCCAGCAGCTCGACTAGCGGGAGGGGCGGGGAGCTGTTTTTT
CASSSTSGRGGELFF
>TRBV13|.|.|16|TRBJ2-1
TGTGCCAGCAGCTTAGCTCTGGGGGGTTTCGAGGGGGAGCAGTTCTTC
CASSLALGGFEGEQFF
>TRBV19|TRBD2|once|17|TRBJ2-5
TGTGCCAGTAGTATGCGTTCTGAAGCGGGGCTGCAAGAGACCCAGTACTTC
CASSMRSEAGLQETQYF
>TRBV6-5|.|.|14|TRBJ2-2
TGTGCCAGCAGGATGGCGGAAAACACCGGGGAGCTGTTTTTT
CASRMAENTGELFF
>TRBV6-5|.|.|13|TRBJ1-5
TGTGCCAGCGGAGAGAACAGGGCGCAGCCCCAGCATTTT
CASGENRAQPQHF
>TRBV10-3|.|.|13|TRBJ2-7
TGTGCCATCAGTGAGTCGGGCCCCTACGAGCAGTACTTC
CAISESGPYEQYF
>TRBV5-5|TRBD2|.|19|TRBJ2-5
TGTGCCAGCAGCCCCCGATGGACTAGCGGGAGGAGGAACCAAGAGACCCAGTACTTC
CASSPRWTSGRRNQETQYF
>TRBV5-1|TRBD2|few|20|TRBJ2-7
TGCGCCAGCAGCCCTACGTTCGTACTAGCGGGTGTCCACTACTCCTACGAGCAGTACTTC
CASSPTFVLAGVHYSYEQYF
>TRBV4-2|.|.|15|TRBJ2-1
TGTGCCAGCAGCCAAGATCCCAACCTCGAGAATGAGCAGTTCTTC
CASSQDPNLENEQFF
>TRBV18|.|.|14|TRBJ2-1
TGTGCCAGCTCACCACCTTCATATTACAATGAGCAGTTCTTC
CASSPPSYYNEQFF